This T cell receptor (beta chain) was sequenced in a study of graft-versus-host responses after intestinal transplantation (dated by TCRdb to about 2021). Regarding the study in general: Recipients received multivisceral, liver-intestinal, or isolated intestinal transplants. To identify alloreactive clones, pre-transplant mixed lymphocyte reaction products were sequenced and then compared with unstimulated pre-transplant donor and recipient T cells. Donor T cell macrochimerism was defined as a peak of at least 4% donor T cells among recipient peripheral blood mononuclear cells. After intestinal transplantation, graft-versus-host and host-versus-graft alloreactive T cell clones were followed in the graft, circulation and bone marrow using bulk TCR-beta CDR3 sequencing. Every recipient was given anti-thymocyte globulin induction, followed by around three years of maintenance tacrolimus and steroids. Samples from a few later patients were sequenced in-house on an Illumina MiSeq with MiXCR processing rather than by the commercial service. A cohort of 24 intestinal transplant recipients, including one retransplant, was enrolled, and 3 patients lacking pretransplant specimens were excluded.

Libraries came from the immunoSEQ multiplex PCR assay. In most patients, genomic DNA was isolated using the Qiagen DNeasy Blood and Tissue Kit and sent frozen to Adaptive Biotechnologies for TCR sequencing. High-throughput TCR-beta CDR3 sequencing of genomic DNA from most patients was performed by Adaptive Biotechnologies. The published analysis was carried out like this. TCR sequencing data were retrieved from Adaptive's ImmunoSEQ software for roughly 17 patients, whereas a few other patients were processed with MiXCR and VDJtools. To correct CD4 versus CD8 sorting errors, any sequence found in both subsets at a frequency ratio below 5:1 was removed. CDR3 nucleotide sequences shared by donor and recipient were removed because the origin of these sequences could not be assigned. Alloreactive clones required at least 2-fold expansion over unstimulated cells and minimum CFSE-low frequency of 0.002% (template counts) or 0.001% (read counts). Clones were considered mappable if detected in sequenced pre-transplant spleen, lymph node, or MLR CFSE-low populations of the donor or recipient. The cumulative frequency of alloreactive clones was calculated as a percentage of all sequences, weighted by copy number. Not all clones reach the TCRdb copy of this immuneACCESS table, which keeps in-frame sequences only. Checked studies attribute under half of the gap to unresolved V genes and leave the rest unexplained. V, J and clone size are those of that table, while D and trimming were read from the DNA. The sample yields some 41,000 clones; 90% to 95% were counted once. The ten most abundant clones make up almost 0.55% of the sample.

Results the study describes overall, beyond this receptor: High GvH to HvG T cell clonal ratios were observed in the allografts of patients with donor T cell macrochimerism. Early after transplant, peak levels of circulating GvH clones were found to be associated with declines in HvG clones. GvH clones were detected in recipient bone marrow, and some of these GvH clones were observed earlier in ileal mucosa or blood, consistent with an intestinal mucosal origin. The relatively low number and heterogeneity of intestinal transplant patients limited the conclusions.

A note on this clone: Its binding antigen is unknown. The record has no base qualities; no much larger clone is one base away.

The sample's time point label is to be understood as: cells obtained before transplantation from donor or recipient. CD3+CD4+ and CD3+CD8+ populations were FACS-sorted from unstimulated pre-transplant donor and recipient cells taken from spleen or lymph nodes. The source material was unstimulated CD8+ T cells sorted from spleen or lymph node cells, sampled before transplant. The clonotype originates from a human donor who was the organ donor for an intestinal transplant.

The nucleotide sequence reads as follows: TGTGCCACCAGCAGAGAAGGCGTAATGAAGAATTCACCCCTCCACTTT. This sequence encodes CATSREGVMKNSPLHF. The chain is made from TRBV15 and TRBJ1-6, with no reliable assignment of the D segment. As encoded in the germline V gene (reference sequence), CDR1 is LNHNV while CDR2 is YYDKDF. Spanning cysteine to phenylalanine, the CDR3 consists of 16 amino acids. Of all the DNA, just the CDR3 is kept, 48 bases in frame from base 1. Relative to germline, V is 0 bases shorter and J is 7 bases shorter, with 13 bases between their ends.